This is a list of T cell receptor beta chains from one sample in a study of cytomegalovirus exposure and HLA in healthy donors. TCRdb's copy holds only in-frame clones and misses some; the assay was immunoSEQ multiplex PCR. The data contain approximately 160,000 clones, around 75% of them singletons. The specimen was PBMCs. The receptors were gathered from a human donor in good health. Each CDR3 is given with its conserved first and last residue. Fields, in order: V gene, clone size, D gene, J gene, CDR3 protein, CDR3 DNA. The D gene is left open where the match is weak. Part of the rows lack a size; the others show once, few, many or a class for expanded clones.

>TRBV5-1|.|TRBD1|TRBJ2-7
CASSLVDRVYEQYF
TGCGCCAGCAGCTTGGTCGACAGGGTGTACGAGCAGTACTTC
>TRBV6-5|.|TRBD2|TRBJ2-1
CASSYSPGGQGEQFF
TGTGCCAGCAGTTACTCCCCGGGGGGGCAAGGTGAGCAGTTCTTC
>TRBV27|.|.|TRBJ2-3
CASREPQGGGTDTQYF
TGTGCCAGCAGGGAGCCACAGGGGGGGGGCACAGATACGCAGTATTTT
>TRBV7-8|.|.|TRBJ1-1
CASSQGITGSLPEAFF
TGTGCCAGCAGCCAAGGAATTACAGGGTCGCTTCCTGAAGCTTTCTTT
>TRBV6-1|.|.|TRBJ2-7
CASSVTETYEQYF
TGTGCCAGCAGTGTGACAGAAACCTACGAGCAGTACTTC
>TRBV7-9|.|.|TRBJ2-2
CAIQGGADGTNTGELFF
TGTGCCATCCAAGGGGGGGCTGATGGGACTAACACCGGGGAGCTGTTTTTT
>TRBV2|.|TRBD1|TRBJ1-6
CASRDRVVMASPLHF
TGTGCCAGCAGGGACAGGGTCGTTATGGCTTCACCCCTCCACTTT
>TRBV2|.|.|TRBJ2-1
CASSGASPREQFF
TGTGCCAGCAGTGGGGCTAGCCCCAGGGAGCAGTTCTTC
>TRBV7-9|.|.|TRBJ2-7
CASSSPQAPYEQYF
TGTGCCAGCAGCTCCCCCCAGGCCCCCTACGAGCAGTACTTC
>TRBV7-2|few|.|TRBJ1-6
CASSLSSPLHF
TGTGCCAGCAGCCTATCCTCACCCCTCCACTTT
>TRBV4-1|.|.|TRBJ2-7
CASSPGLSYEQYF
TGCGCCAGCAGCCCAGGGTTATCCTACGAGCAGTACTTC
>TRBV15|.|.|TRBJ1-5
CATSRDLSRGQPQHF
TGTGCCACCAGCAGAGATCTATCGCGCGGTCAGCCCCAGCATTTT
>TRBV27|few|TRBD1|TRBJ1-6
CASSPTGTGANHLHF
TGTGCCAGCAGTCCCACCGGGACAGGGGCAAATCACCTCCACTTT
>TRBV27|.|TRBD1|TRBJ2-7
CASSPLAGQGSHEQYF
TGTGCCAGCAGTCCGCTGGCGGGACAGGGCTCCCACGAGCAGTACTTC
>TRBV7-3|.|.|TRBJ1-2
CASSPQDSYSYTF
TGTGCCAGCAGCCCCCAGGACAGTTATAGCTACACCTTC
>TRBV2|.|.|TRBJ2-3
CASSEDRFTDTQYF
TGTGCCAGCAGTGAAGACAGATTCACAGATACGCAGTATTTT
>TRBV11-3|.|TRBD1|TRBJ1-5
CASSKTGEQPQHF
TGTGCCAGCAGCAAGACAGGGGAGCAGCCCCAGCATTTT
>TRBV6-5|.|TRBD2|TRBJ2-3
CASSYSRGGNTDTQYF
TGTGCCAGCAGTTACTCCCGCGGGGGGAACACAGATACGCAGTATTTT
>TRBV30|.|.|TRBJ1-2
CAWRGGRNLDGYTF
TGTGCCTGGAGGGGGGGACGGAATCTCGATGGCTACACCTTC
>TRBV5-5|.|.|TRBJ1-1
CASTWAPWNTEAFF
TGTGCCAGCACCTGGGCCCCTTGGAACACTGAAGCTTTCTTT
>TRBV13|.|TRBD1|TRBJ1-1
CASSLQGANTEAFF
TGTGCCAGCAGCTTACAGGGGGCGAACACTGAAGCTTTCTTT
>TRBV19|.|.|TRBJ1-1
CASTLGLDTEAFF
TGTGCCAGTACCCTTGGACTAGACACTGAAGCTTTCTTT
>TRBV5-6|.|TRBD1|TRBJ1-2
CASSGQGAYGYTF
TGTGCCAGCAGTGGCCAGGGGGCGTATGGCTACACCTTC
>TRBV19|.|.|TRBJ2-3
CASSPLPTGTDTQYF
TGTGCCAGTAGCCCCCTGCCGACGGGGACAGATACGCAGTATTTT
>TRBV5-5|.|TRBD1|TRBJ1-4
CASSPTGTENEKLFF
TGTGCCAGCAGCCCGACTGGGACAGAAAATGAAAAACTGTTTTTT
>TRBV5-8|.|TRBD2|TRBJ2-7
CASSLEFGTSGKRYEQYF
TGTGCCAGCAGCTTGGAATTTGGGACTAGCGGGAAACGCTACGAGCAGTACTTC
>TRBV15|.|.|TRBJ2-3
CATSRDTGLARLTDTQYF
TGTGCCACCAGCAGAGATACTGGGCTAGCGAGACTCACAGATACGCAGTATTTT
>TRBV10-3|.|.|TRBJ1-5
CAISEYPGNQPQHF
TGTGCCATCAGTGAATATCCGGGAAATCAGCCCCAGCATTTT
>TRBV5-6|.|.|TRBJ2-3
CASSIGTLVATQYF
TGTGCCAGCAGCATCGGGACTTTGGTGGCTACGCAGTATTTT
>TRBV18|.|.|TRBJ2-1
CASSPREAYNEQFF
TGTGCCAGCTCACCGCGTGAAGCCTACAATGAGCAGTTCTTC
>TRBV4-2|.|TRBD1|TRBJ1-6
CASSQGTENSPLHF
TGTGCCAGCAGCCAGGGGACAGAAAATTCACCCCTCCACTTT
>TRBV9|.|TRBD2|TRBJ2-7
CASSVGSGGAYEQYF
TGTGCCAGCAGCGTGGGAAGCGGGGGGGCCTACGAGCAGTACTTC
>TRBV11-2|.|TRBD1|TRBJ1-6
CASSRYRDRNSPLHF
TGTGCCAGCAGCCGCTACCGGGACAGAAATTCACCCCTCCACTTT
>TRBV10-3|.|TRBD1|TRBJ1-6
CAISIDRGDSPLHF
TGTGCCATCAGCATTGACAGGGGTGATTCACCCCTCCACTTT
>TRBV5-1|.|.|TRBJ1-5
CASSLGPDYQPQHF
TGCGCCAGCAGCTTGGGGCCAGATTATCAGCCCCAGCATTTT
>TRBV7-6|.|TRBD2|TRBJ2-5
CASSLGVAGGSETQYF
TGTGCCAGCAGCTTAGGGGTAGCGGGGGGGTCAGAGACCCAGTACTTC
>TRBV5-5|few|TRBD1|TRBJ2-4
CASSSTGGRNIQYF
TGTGCCAGCAGCTCGACAGGGGGCAGAAACATTCAGTACTTC
>TRBV4-3|.|TRBD1|TRBJ1-1
CASSQVGTGAEAFF
TGCGCCAGCAGCCAGGTAGGGACAGGGGCCGAAGCTTTCTTT
>TRBV6-5|few|TRBD1|TRBJ2-3
CASRPGDRVPDTQYF
TGTGCCAGCAGACCCGGAGACAGGGTCCCAGATACGCAGTATTTT
>TRBV7-9|.|TRBD1|TRBJ2-7
CASYPGDRESGEQYF
TGTGCCAGCTATCCTGGGGACAGGGAATCGGGCGAGCAGTACTTC
>TRBV10-3|.|TRBD1|TRBJ2-3
CAISESTGSTDTQYF
TGTGCCATCAGTGAGTCGACAGGGAGCACAGATACGCAGTATTTT
>TRBV5-4|.|.|TRBJ1-2
CASSLDRVEGYTF
TGTGCCAGCAGCTTGGACAGGGTGGAAGGCTACACCTTC
>TRBV6-4|few|.|TRBJ2-1
CASSLQGDSYNEQFF
TGTGCCAGCAGTCTTCAGGGTGATTCCTACAATGAGCAGTTCTTC
>TRBV9|once|TRBD2|TRBJ2-3
CASSPRGARADTQYF
TGTGCCAGCAGCCCGCGGGGGGCTCGGGCAGATACGCAGTATTTT
>TRBV2|.|TRBD1|TRBJ1-6
CASSGQGGNSPLHF
TGTGCCAGCAGTGGACAGGGGGGAAACTCACCCCTCCACTTT
>TRBV6-5|.|.|TRBJ2-2
CASSYSAGGELFF
TGTGCCAGCAGTTACTCCGCGGGCGGGGAGCTGTTTTTT
>TRBV5-8|.|.|TRBJ1-6
CASSLRQEYYNSPLHF
TGTGCCAGCAGCTTGAGACAGGAGTACTATAATTCACCCCTCCACTTT
>TRBV7-3|.|TRBD1|TRBJ2-7
CARDRVLYEQYF
TGTGCAAGGGACAGAGTCCTCTACGAGCAGTACTTC
>TRBV5-1|.|TRBD2|TRBJ2-3
CASSRAGGPLGTQYF
TGCGCCAGCAGCAGGGCGGGGGGGCCCCTGGGTACGCAGTATTTT
>TRBV4-2|.|TRBD1|TRBJ2-7
CASSQDYAGGLDF
TGTGCCAGCAGCCAAGATTACGCAGGGGGCTTAGACTTC
>TRBV5-4|.|.|TRBJ1-1
CASSFRSGEAFF
TGTGCCAGCAGCTTTCGGAGCGGCGAAGCTTTCTTT
>TRBV9|.|TRBD1|TRBJ1-4
CASSVDVQDRGRGEKLFF
TGTGCCAGCAGCGTAGATGTGCAGGACAGGGGGCGAGGTGAAAAACTGTTTTTT
>TRBV6-6|.|TRBD1|TRBJ2-7
CASIGTGGGYEQYF
TGTGCCAGCATCGGGACAGGGGGCGGCTACGAGCAGTACTTC
>TRBV29-1|.|TRBD2|TRBJ2-6
CSASGGGANVLTF
TGCAGCGCGAGCGGGGGTGGGGCCAACGTCCTGACTTTC
>TRBV7-9|.|.|TRBJ2-7
CASSGGGYEQYF
TGTGCCAGCAGCGGAGGTGGCTACGAGCAGTACTTC
>TRBV9|.|.|TRBJ2-1
CASSVGSIGSSYNEQFF
TGTGCCAGCAGCGTAGGGTCGATCGGGAGCTCCTACAATGAGCAGTTCTTC
>TRBV27|.|.|TRBJ2-1
CASSADRLGNEQFF
TGTGCCAGCAGTGCCGACAGGTTAGGCAATGAGCAGTTCTTC
>TRBV7-9|.|.|TRBJ1-3
CASSWGEGNTIYF
TGTGCCAGCAGCTGGGGGGAAGGAAACACCATATATTTT
>TRBV7-6|.|.|TRBJ2-3
CASSLPGTDTQYF
TGTGCCAGCAGCTTACCGGGCACAGATACGCAGTATTTT